This T cell receptor beta chain emerged from a study of cytomegalovirus exposure and HLA in healthy donors. The study ran its PCR with 60 Vbeta and 13 Jbeta primers. Libraries were prepared by immunoSEQ multiplex PCR; TCRdb keeps only in-frame clonotypes and omits some of them. The repertoire holds approximately 78,000 clones, around 84% seen once, with roughly 2.3% in the top ten. As for this clone: Its specificity is not known.

V lost 3 bases and J 3 bases, leaving 13 bases between the germline ends. Looked up from germline, CDR1 is SGHTA and CDR2 is FQGNSA. This CDR3 is built from 15 residues. Study outcomes and limitations: In an earlier analysis, most TCR beta V segments were productive about 87% or about 30% of the time.

The rearrangement uses TRBV7-2 and TRBJ2-3; weak D call: TRBD2 (6 bases). This TCR was recovered from a woman aged 50 to 60 in good health and CMV-seronegative. Sequencing was done on a sample of PBMCs. This CDR3 reads CASSFRASATDTQYF. The CDR3 DNA follows: TGTGCCAGCAGCTTCCGGGCTAGCGCAACAGATACGCAGTATTTT.